This TCR beta chain was obtained from a study of T cell repertoires in aging, cancer and after chemotherapy. Study-level information: The whole study produced a dataset of around 8.4 million TCR reads.

Study conclusions and caveats: Compared with age-matched healthy donors, untreated hematological or solid cancer patients showed higher blood TCR clonality.

Amplification of TCR beta used genomic DNA extracted from peripheral blood. This clonotype is judged medium-sized (0.01 to 0.1%). Its antigen is unknown. A mixed TRB-A/B primer pool amplified rearranged TRB by multiplex touch-down PCR. TCRdb fed the multiplex PCR reads into MiXCR, producing one record per CDR3 protein. Of roughly 1,800 distinct CDR3 sequences listed, approximately 25% are singletons. Losses at the gene ends were 4 bases for V and 6 bases for J; bases not matched to a gene: 6. This CDR3 contains 16 residues. Germline lookup yields CDR1 MNHNS and CDR2 SASEGT. The V gene is TRBV6-1, the J gene TRBJ2-3, with TRBD2 identical over 14 bases. The sequence was obtained from a human donor with a solid tumor. The sequenced material came from blood. In nucleotides, the CDR3 is TGTGCCAGCAGTGTGACTAGCGGGGGGGCAAGTGATACGCAGTATTTT. Translated, it gives CASSVTSGGASDTQYF.